This TCR beta chain was captured by sequencing in a study of T cell responses to AZD1222 COVID-19 vaccine. Study background: It was second doses at about 4 or about 12 weeks that were pooled. Study findings and constraints: Unmutated variant regions reportedly attract nearly half of all spike-specific TCRs. Donors skewed white British and female; clonal diversity was possibly underestimated. Baseline seropositives among AZD1222 recipients totaled only five or six.

The table came from immunoSEQ multiplex PCR; TCRdb's copy has only in-frame clones and leaves some out. The sample contains 130,000 to 150,000 clones, roughly 89% of which appear only once. The V gene's germline CDR1 is LNHDA and CDR2 SQIVND (reference sequence). The CDR3 runs 13 residues. V gave up 5 bases and J gave up 4 bases; unmatched junction bases: 4. In the case of this clone: Its antigen remains unknown.

This chain uses TRBV19 with TRBJ1-1, with TRBD1 identical over 7 bases. Sequencing was performed on peripheral blood, taken on day 0 of AZD1222 vaccination. The TCR was taken from an adult in good health. The CDR3 coding sequence is TGTGCCAGTAGTTTCCAGGGGGGCACTGAAGCTTTCTTT. It specifies CASSFQGGTEAFF.